This T cell receptor beta chain was captured by sequencing in a study of T cells in Graves' hyperthyroidism and ophthalmopathy. Study summary: At the time of initial diagnosis and before any treatment, peripheral blood was collected. Whole-study results and caveats: By a 13 V-J model, ophthalmopathy was set apart from stable hyperthyroidism.

Trimming cost V 6 bases and J 2 bases; bases outside gene matches: 7. Germline assignment: CDR1 MNHNS and CDR2 SASEGT. CDR3 size: 15 residues. Researchers took RNA transcripts and amplified the TCR beta CDR3 regions from them. TCR CDR3 regions were first amplified by RT-PCR with HTBI primers. TCRdb reanalysed the multiplex PCR reads using MiXCR and keeps one entry per CDR3 protein. The sample has more than 300,000 distinct CDR3 sequences; 13% are singletons. Clinical symptoms, serum thyroxine and TRAb, thyroid ultrasound and orbital computed tomography together formed the diagnostic basis. At least ten counts were recorded for this clonotype. What it binds is unknown.

The source material was blood. The receptor comes from a woman under 30 with Graves' hyperthyroidism. The rearrangement links TRBV6-1 to TRBJ1-2, with 9 bases fitting TRBD1. CDR3 loop: CASSARTGANYGYTF. The CDR3 DNA reads as TGTGCCAGCAGCGCCCGGACAGGGGCGAACTATGGCTACACCTTC.